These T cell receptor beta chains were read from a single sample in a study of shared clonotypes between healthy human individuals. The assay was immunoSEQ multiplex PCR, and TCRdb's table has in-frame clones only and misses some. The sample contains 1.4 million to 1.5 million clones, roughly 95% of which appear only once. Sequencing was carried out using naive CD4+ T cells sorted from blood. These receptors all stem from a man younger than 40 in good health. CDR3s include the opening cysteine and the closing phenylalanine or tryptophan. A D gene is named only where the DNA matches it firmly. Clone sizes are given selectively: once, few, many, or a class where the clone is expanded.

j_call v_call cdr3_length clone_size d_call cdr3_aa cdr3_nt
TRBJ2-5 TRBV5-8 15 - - CASSLAEGLGETQYF TGTGCCAGCAGCTTGGCTGAGGGCCTGGGAGAGACCCAGTACTTC
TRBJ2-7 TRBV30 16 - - CAWSVPNQWDGYEQYF TGTGCCTGGAGTGTACCTAACCAGTGGGACGGATACGAGCAGTACTTC
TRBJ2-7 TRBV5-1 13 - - CASSRDGDYEQYF TGCGCCAGCAGCCGAGACGGTGACTACGAGCAGTACTTC
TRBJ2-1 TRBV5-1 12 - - CASSPTDNEQFF TGCGCCAGCAGCCCAACAGACAATGAGCAGTTCTTC
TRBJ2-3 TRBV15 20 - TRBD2 CATSRDFSAGGRSGTDTQYF TGTGCCACCAGCAGAGATTTTTCAGCGGGAGGGCGGTCGGGCACAGATACGCAGTATTTT
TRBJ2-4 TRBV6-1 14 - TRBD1 CATNLDRGADIQYF TGTGCCACCAACCTCGACAGGGGGGCAGACATTCAGTACTTC
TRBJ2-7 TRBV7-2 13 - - CASSMKGGGEQYF TGTGCCAGCAGCATGAAGGGTGGCGGGGAGCAGTACTTC
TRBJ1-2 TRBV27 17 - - CASSPFLVGGVNYGYTF TGTGCCAGCAGTCCATTTCTTGTAGGCGGAGTTAACTATGGCTACACCTTC
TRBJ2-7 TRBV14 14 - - CASSPLGPSAQQYF TGTGCCAGCAGCCCCCTGGGACCTAGCGCGCAGCAGTACTTC
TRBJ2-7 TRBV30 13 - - CAWSITGTLTSFF TGTGCCTGGAGTATTACCGGGACATTGACGAGCTTCTTC
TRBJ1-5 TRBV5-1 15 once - CASSLEGSGNQPQHF TGCGCCAGCAGCCTTGAGGGATCGGGCAATCAGCCCCAGCATTTT
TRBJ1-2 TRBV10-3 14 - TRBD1 CAITRDRDNYGYTF TGTGCCATCACTAGGGACAGAGATAACTATGGCTACACCTTC
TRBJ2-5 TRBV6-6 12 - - CASSIKVGTQYF TGTGCCAGCAGCATAAAAGTAGGGACCCAGTACTTC
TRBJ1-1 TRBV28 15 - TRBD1 CASSFRDRRNTEAFF TGTGCCAGCAGTTTCCGGGACAGGCGGAACACTGAAGCTTTCTTT
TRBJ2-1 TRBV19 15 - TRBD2 CASREIAGGPGEQFF TGTGCCAGTAGAGAGATAGCGGGAGGGCCGGGGGAGCAGTTCTTC
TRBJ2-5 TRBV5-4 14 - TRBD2 CASSGLAGQETQYF TGTGCCAGCAGCGGACTAGCGGGGCAAGAGACCCAGTACTTC
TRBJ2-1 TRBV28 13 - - CASSSTLTGEQFF TGTGCCAGCAGTTCCACACTTACAGGTGAGCAGTTCTTC
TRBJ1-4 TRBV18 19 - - CASSPGRTVGSAPNEKLFF TGTGCCAGCTCACCGGGGAGAACGGTTGGTTCGGCTCCTAATGAAAAACTGTTTTTT
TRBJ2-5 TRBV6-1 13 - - CASATGTQETQYF TGTGCCAGCGCAACCGGGACACAAGAGACCCAGTACTTC
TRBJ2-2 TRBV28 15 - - CASSLPLLNTGELFF TGTGCCAGCAGTCTACCCCTCTTGAACACCGGGGAGCTGTTTTTT
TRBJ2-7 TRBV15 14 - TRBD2 CATSSTSGSYEQYF TGTGCCACCAGCAGCACTAGCGGGAGCTACGAGCAGTACTTC
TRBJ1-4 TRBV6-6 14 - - CASSYSSRDEKLFF TGTGCCAGCAGTTACTCGAGCCGGGATGAAAAACTGTTTTTT
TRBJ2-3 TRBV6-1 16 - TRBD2 CASSAHSGGPTDTQYF TGTGCCAGCAGTGCACATAGCGGGGGGCCCACAGATACGCAGTATTTT
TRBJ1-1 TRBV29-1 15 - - CSVAPYLRMNTEAFF TGCAGCGTTGCACCCTACCTGAGGATGAACACTGAAGCTTTCTTT
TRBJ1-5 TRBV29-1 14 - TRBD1 CSVGQGLSNQPQHF TGCAGCGTTGGACAGGGGTTAAGCAATCAGCCCCAGCATTTT
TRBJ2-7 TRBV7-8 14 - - CASSLGIGGDEQYF TGTGCCAGCAGCCTGGGGATCGGCGGGGACGAGCAGTACTTC